What follows is one T cell receptor (beta chain) and its context. Primed by a sample-barcoded 5' primer and a J-beta primer mix, a second PCR proceeded for 7 to 11 cycles. Using its own MiXCR run on the 5' RACE reads, TCRdb lists one record per CDR3 protein. The sample records approximately 810,000 distinct CDR3 sequences, under 35% being singletons. This record belongs to a study of blood T cells in healthy people across ages. CDR1 and CDR2 (germline): MNHEY, SMNVEV (reference sequence). The CDR3 contains 12 residues. The V end was cut by 6 bases, the J end by 8 bases, with 13 bases between. The receptor comes from a woman of 80 years or more in good health. Source material: blood. The V call is TRBV27, the J call TRBJ1-2; D remains ambiguous. The CDR3 protein is CASRGTSGGYTF. Written as DNA, the CDR3 is TGTGCCAGCAGGGGTACCTCGGGGGGCTACACCTTC.